A selection of T cell receptor beta chains follows, all from one sample in a study of blood T cell repertoires in COVID-19. Using immunoSEQ multiplex PCR, the repertoire was profiled, and TCRdb retains in-frame clones only, with some absent. The data hold 180,000 or so clones, with about 80% observed a single time. Specimen: peripheral blood. The receptors derive from a woman aged 45-60 years with active or convalescent COVID-19. CDR3s include the opening cysteine and the closing phenylalanine or tryptophan. The D gene is left open where the match is weak. Clone size appears in some rows only: once, few, many, or a class for an expanded clone.

>-|TRBV30|TRBJ1-2|-
CAWSHQYGALSPYGYTF
TGTGCCTGGAGTCACCAATATGGGGCACTCTCCCCCTATGGCTACACCTTC
>TRBD1|TRBV7-3|TRBJ1-6|-
CASSLTQGQALHF
TGTGCCAGCAGCTTAACCCAAGGACAGGCCCTCCACTTT
>-|TRBV10-3|TRBJ2-2|-
CAISGPGANTGELFF
TGTGCCATCAGTGGGCCGGGGGCGAACACCGGGGAGCTGTTTTTT
>-|TRBV24-1|TRBJ1-2|-
CATSEGQGRGYTF
TGTGCCACCAGTGAGGGGCAGGGTCGAGGCTACACCTTC
>TRBD1|TRBV14|TRBJ2-1|few
CASSQARGNNEQFF
TGTGCCAGCAGCCAAGCCAGGGGGAACAATGAGCAGTTCTTC
>-|TRBV2|TRBJ2-2|-
CASNRLTNTGELFF
TGTGCCAGCAATCGACTAACGAACACCGGGGAGCTGTTTTTT
>-|TRBV19|TRBJ1-2|-
CASKEGNYGYTF
TGTGCCAGTAAGGAGGGGAACTATGGCTACACCTTC
>-|TRBV19|TRBJ2-7|-
CASSIGEAGDYEQYF
TGTGCCAGTAGTATAGGAGAGGCAGGGGACTACGAGCAGTACTTC
>TRBD1|TRBV7-8|TRBJ1-1|once
CASSLGPGQGLEAFF
TGTGCCAGCAGCTTAGGGCCGGGACAGGGCCTTGAAGCTTTCTTT
>TRBD1|TRBV27|TRBJ2-1|-
CASSPGTVKEQFF
TGTGCCAGCAGTCCTGGGACAGTCAAGGAGCAGTTCTTC
>-|TRBV21-1|TRBJ2-4|-
CASSKCRGNGPRRYF
TGTGCCAGCAGCAAGTGTAGGGGAAATGGGCCTAGGCGGTACTTC
>TRBD2|TRBV28|TRBJ2-5|once
CASRSGRVQGWETQYF
TGTGCCAGCAGAAGCGGGAGGGTTCAGGGTTGGGAGACCCAGTACTTC
>TRBD1|TRBV7-8|TRBJ1-3|few
CASSVDRGSGNTIYF
TGTGCCAGCAGCGTGGACAGGGGTTCTGGAAACACCATATATTTT
>TRBD1|TRBV30|TRBJ1-5|few
CACWVGQDNQPQHF
TGTGCCTGTTGGGTAGGACAGGACAATCAGCCCCAGCATTTT
>TRBD1|TRBV11-3|TRBJ2-7|-
CASSLDGDRTIYEQYF
TGTGCCAGCAGCTTAGATGGGGACAGGACGATCTACGAGCAGTACTTC
>-|TRBV3-1/TRBV3-2|TRBJ2-1|-
CASSPPQAGNEQFF
TGTGCCAGCAGCCCCCCTCAGGCTGGTAATGAGCAGTTCTTC
>TRBD1|TRBV15|TRBJ2-3|-
CATSRGQGGGLVTDTQYF
TGTGCCACCAGCCGTGGACAGGGGGGGGGACTAGTTACAGATACGCAGTATTTT
>TRBD1|TRBV6-5|TRBJ1-5|-
CASSWGQVNQPQHF
TGTGCCAGCAGTTGGGGACAGGTCAATCAGCCCCAGCATTTT
>-|TRBV7-8|TRBJ1-4|few
CASSSSRANEKLFF
TGTGCCAGCAGCTCTTCCCGCGCTAATGAAAAACTGTTTTTT
>-|TRBV7-3|TRBJ2-2|-
CASSPSLGQLTGELFF
TGTGCCAGCAGCCCCTCCCTCGGACAGCTCACCGGGGAGCTGTTTTTT
>TRBD2|TRBV6-5|TRBJ2-1|few
CASSYGAGDYNEQFF
TGTGCCAGCAGTTACGGAGCGGGGGACTACAATGAGCAGTTCTTC
>TRBD1|TRBV10-3|TRBJ1-1|-
CAISLDREDTEAFF
TGTGCCATCAGCCTGGACAGGGAGGACACTGAAGCTTTCTTT
>-|TRBV6-1|TRBJ1-4|-
CASSEARFVTATNEKLFF
TGTGCCAGCAGTGAAGCCCGGTTCGTGACTGCAACTAATGAAAAACTGTTTTTT
>TRBD1|TRBV28|TRBJ1-1|-
CASRVRQGGSRAFF
TGTGCCAGCAGAGTCCGCCAGGGGGGATCTCGAGCTTTCTTT
>-|TRBV7-2|TRBJ1-5|-
CASSVDFYSNQPQHF
TGTGCCAGCAGCGTGGACTTTTATAGCAATCAGCCCCAGCATTTT
>TRBD1|TRBV7-2|TRBJ1-3|-
CASSPAPGTASTIYF
TGTGCCAGCAGCCCCGCCCCCGGGACAGCGAGCACCATATATTTT
>-|TRBV6-5|TRBJ2-3|-
CASRPGLSTDTQYF
TGTGCCAGCAGACCGGGACTTAGCACAGATACGCAGTATTTT
>TRBD1|TRBV4-3|TRBJ2-1|-
CASSRTGEFGYEQFF
TGCGCCAGCAGCCGAACAGGGGAGTTTGGCTATGAGCAGTTCTTC
>TRBD2|TRBV11-2|TRBJ2-5|-
CASSLAGGTQYF
TGTGCCAGCAGCTTAGCGGGAGGGACCCAGTACTTC
>TRBD1|TRBV7-8|TRBJ1-6|few
CASTLGQGYNSPLHF
TGTGCCAGCACCTTAGGACAGGGGTATAATTCACCCCTCCACTTT
>TRBD1|TRBV19|TRBJ2-4|few
CASSRDRTQYF
TGTGCCAGTAGTAGGGACAGAACTCAGTACTTC